The 27 T cell receptor beta chains below were found in one sample sequenced in a study of T cell responses to AZD1222 COVID-19 vaccine. Using immunoSEQ multiplex PCR, the repertoire was profiled, and TCRdb retains in-frame clones only, with some absent. The sample consists of 150,000 to 200,000 clones, just under 90% of them appearing once. The sample was peripheral blood, taken on day 0 of AZD1222 vaccination. The receptors derive from an adult in good health.

This sequence joins TRBV11-2 and TRBJ1-6; no reliable D call. With 8 bases removed from V and 8 bases from J, the gap between germline ends came to 13 bases. Germline CDR1 and CDR2: SGHAT and FQNNGV. CDR3 length: 13 residues. The CDR3 sequence is CASGLIADSPLHF. The CDR3 coding sequence is TGTGCCAGCGGACTAATCGCCGATTCACCCCTCCACTTT.

This clone is a singleton in its sample. The chain uses TRBV27 and TRBJ1-6; perhaps TRBD1 as D (5 bases). Germline-derived CDR1 and CDR2 are MNHEY and SMNVEV (reference sequence). Trimming took 0 bases from V and 9 from J, leaving 9 bases between them. The CDR3 runs 14 residues. In DNA form, the CDR3 reads TGTGCCAGCAGTTTATCAGGGGTAGGTTCACCCCTCCACTTT. Its translation: CASSLSGVGSPLHF.

The sample holds a few counts of this clone. The chain combines TRBV6-2 or TRBV6-3 with TRBJ1-1; maybe TRBD1 (5 bases). Germline V gene lookup returns CDR1 MNHEY and CDR2 SVGEGT. The CDR3 sequence is 14 residues long. Trimming pared 7 bases from V and 3 bases from J, leaving 15 bases between. The CDR3 DNA sequence: TGTGCCAGCAACCCAGGGAGGCCGGACACTGAAGCTTTCTTT. Translating it yields CASNPGRPDTEAFF.

This clone was counted only a few times. This rearrangement joins TRBV6-5 to TRBJ2-7, with 12 bases that match TRBD2. The V segment lost 4 bases and the J segment 6 bases; nucleotides outside the gene matches: 4. Germline assignment: CDR1 MNHEY and CDR2 SVGAGI. CDR3 size: 14 residues. The CDR3 loop reads CASSLTTSGSEQYF. The CDR3 DNA is TGTGCCAGCAGTTTAACGACTAGCGGGAGCGAGCAGTACTTC.

The genes are TRBV28 and TRBJ1-6, with 7 bases matching TRBD1. Germline values: CDR1 MDHEN, CDR2 SYDVKM. J gave up 7 bases and V 3 bases, and 6 bases lay outside the gene matches. This CDR3 contains 15 residues. Written as DNA, the CDR3 is TGTGCCAGCAGTTTGACAGGGTTTGGCAATTCACCCCTCCACTTT. Protein sequence: CASSLTGFGNSPLHF.

V is TRBV6-2 or TRBV6-3 and J is TRBJ2-7; 11 positions match TRBD2. Per germline, CDR1 MNHEY and CDR2 SVGEGT. This CDR3 comprises 16 residues. J lost 3 bases, V lost 3 bases, and 7 bases had no gene match. The CDR3 region is CASSYRSGTSGYEQYF. The CDR3 nucleotides read TGTGCCAGCAGTTATCGGTCCGGGACTAGCGGCTACGAGCAGTACTTC.

The J gene is TRBJ2-1, the V gene TRBV2, with D hard to call. V lost 6 bases to trimming and J lost 10 bases, with 10 bases between them. CDR3 length equals 11 residues. Germline V gives CDR1 SNHLY, CDR2 FYNNEI. CDR3 nucleotides: TGTGCCAGCAGGCGCGTGGCCGAGCAGTTCTTC. This encodes CASRRVAEQFF. Complete variable domain (other parts from reference TRBV2 and TRBJ2-1): EPEVTQTPSHQVTQMGQEVILRCVPISNHLYFYWYRQILGQKVEFLVSFYNNEISEKSEIFDDQFSVERPDGSNFTLKIRSTKLEDSAMYFCASRRVAEQFFGPGTRLTVL.

The J gene is TRBJ2-1, the V gene TRBV3-1 (or the pseudogene TRBV3-2); 9 bases are a match to TRBD2. The germline gives CDR1 LGHDT, CDR2 YNNKEL (reference sequence). CDR3 length: 17 amino acids. Germline trimming cut 0 bases from V and 3 bases from J; bases unmatched to any gene: 6. The CDR3 nucleotides are TGTGCCAGCAGCCAAGATCTTAGCGGGAGTCGCTACAATGAGCAGTTCTTC. Protein: CASSQDLSGSRYNEQFF.

The chain employs TRBV29-1 and TRBJ2-3; 7 nucleotides agree with TRBD2. The CDR3 loop spans 17 amino acids. Trimming at V came to 0 bases and at J to 2 bases, leaving 11 bases not matched to a gene. The germline gives CDR1 SQVTM, CDR2 ANQGSEA. The CDR3 DNA reads as TGCAGCGTTGAAGAACCCCGACCTAGCGGCCTCACAGATACGCAGTATTTT. Residues: CSVEEPRPSGLTDTQYF.

This clone has only one observation. The chain recombines TRBV27 with TRBJ1-5; D might be TRBD1 (5 bases). This CDR3 region has 16 residues. CDR1 is MNHEY, CDR2 SMNVEV, per germline (reference sequence). Trimming pared 2 bases from V and 6 bases from J, leaving 17 bases between. This chain's CDR3 is CASSLGGQGSRQPQHF. The CDR3 nucleotides are TGTGCCAGCAGTTTAGGCGGCCAGGGATCGCGTCAGCCCCAGCATTTT.

The chain joins TRBV6-5 to TRBJ1-2, with TRBD1 matching over 9 bases. The CDR3 consists of 15 residues. J was trimmed by 6 bases and V by 5 bases; bases with no gene match: 10. The germline gives CDR1 MNHEY, CDR2 SVGAGI. The CDR3 reads CASSPRDRVLNGYTF. Written as DNA, the CDR3 is TGTGCCAGCAGTCCCCGGGACAGGGTGCTCAATGGCTACACCTTC.

The chain carries TRBV10-3 and TRBJ2-7; TRBD1 might be the D (6 bases). Trimming took off 3 bases at V and 1 base at J, with 13 bases between the two ends. Germline lookup yields CDR1 ENHRY and CDR2 SYGVKD. CDR3 length: 15 amino acids. The CDR3 is CAISDPRQASYEQYF. In DNA form, the CDR3 reads TGTGCCATCAGTGACCCCCGACAGGCATCCTACGAGCAGTACTTC.

The chain recombines TRBV7-9 with TRBJ2-5; TRBD2 aligns across 14 bases. The CDR3 covers 16 residues. J lost 1 base, V lost 5 bases, and 3 bases had no gene match. The germline gives CDR1 SEHNR, CDR2 FQNEAQ (reference sequence). DNA for the CDR3: TGTGCCAGCAGCCTCGGGACTAGCGGGGGCCAAGAGACCCAGTACTTC. Translated, it gives CASSLGTSGGQETQYF.

The rearrangement uses TRBV5-1 and TRBJ1-1; D gene uncertain. Trimming shortened V by 4 bases and J by 0 bases, and 10 bases separated the two germline ends. This CDR3 comprises 14 residues. Germline lookup yields CDR1 SGHRS and CDR2 YFSETQ. The CDR3 DNA reads TGCGCCAGCAGCCCCCGCAGCCTGAACACTGAAGCTTTCTTT. Amino acids: CASSPRSLNTEAFF.

The V call is TRBV10-1, the J call TRBJ2-3; 7 bases align to TRBD2. Unmatched junction bases numbered 21, after V lost 5 bases and J lost 4 bases. The CDR3 is made up of 19 amino acids. Germline CDR1 and CDR2: WNHNN and SYGVQD (reference sequence). CDR3 sequence (DNA): TGCGCCAGCAGTCCCCATATGCGCCTCGGCGGGGAGGGCTCAGATACGCAGTATTTT. It specifies CASSPHMRLGGEGSDTQYF.

The chain combines TRBV28 with TRBJ2-3, with 9 nucleotides matching TRBD2. V trimming: 5 bases; J trimming: 5 bases; junction bases outside the gene matches: 5. Germline CDR1 reads MDHEN; CDR2 reads SYDVKM. The CDR3 spans 14 residues. The CDR3 DNA sequence: TGTGCCAGCAGTAAACGACTAGCGGTAGATACGCAGTATTTT. Its protein is CASSKRLAVDTQYF.

This chain connects TRBV28 to TRBJ1-1, with TRBD1 identical over 8 bases. The junction had 11 bases not matched to a gene; V was cut back by 5 bases and J by 3 bases. The CDR3 sequence is 16 residues long. Germline assignment: CDR1 MDHEN and CDR2 SYDVKM. DNA of the CDR3: TGTGCCAGCAGTCCGCAGGACAGGGCCAGGGACACTGAAGCTTTCTTT. Translation: CASSPQDRARDTEAFF.

The genes are TRBV7-2 and TRBJ1-1; 10 positions agree with TRBD1. The V segment lost 3 bases and the J segment 1 base; nucleotides outside the gene matches: 11. In germline, CDR1 is SGHTA, CDR2 FQGNSA. CDR3 length: 18 amino acids. The chain's CDR3 is CASSLSPRDRGQNTEAFF. The CDR3 DNA follows: TGTGCCAGCAGCTTGTCCCCTAGGGACAGGGGACAGAACACTGAAGCTTTCTTT.

J is TRBJ1-2 and V is TRBV12-3 or TRBV12-4; 8 bases are a match to TRBD1. The CDR3 extends over 13 amino acids. Trimming took 7 bases from V and 8 from J; bases not matched to a gene: 9. CDR3 sequence reads: CASTEQGERGYTF. In DNA, the CDR3 is TGTGCCAGCACCGAACAGGGGGAGCGGGGCTACACCTTC.

For the CDR3, the DNA is TGTGCCTGGAGCACACAGGGATTGAGCAATCAGCCCCAGCATTTT. It yields the protein CAWSTQGLSNQPQHF. This sequence joins TRBV30 and TRBJ1-5, with D perhaps matching TRBD1 (6 bases). Trimming cost V 3 bases and J 1 base, with 13 bases left between them. The germline V gene encodes CDR1 GTSNPN and CDR2 SVGIG (reference sequence). This CDR3 region has 15 residues.

In this sample, this clone turned up once. This chain links TRBV5-4 with TRBJ2-1; 9 nucleotides match TRBD2. Germline V gives CDR1 SGHNT, CDR2 YYREEE (reference sequence). CDR3 size: 17 residues. J was trimmed by 8 bases and V by 4 bases; bases with no gene match: 16. In nucleotides, the CDR3 is TGTGCCAGCAGCCTAATACACCCTCGCGGGAGGGTGTATGAGCAGTTCTTC. Translating it yields CASSLIHPRGRVYEQFF.

The chain is built from TRBV30 and TRBJ2-1; 8 bases agree with TRBD2. The CDR3 sequence is 11 residues long. The ends lost 7 bases at V and 8 bases at J; junction bases unmatched: 4. The germline V gene encodes CDR1 GTSNPN and CDR2 SVGIG (reference sequence). The CDR3, as DNA: TGTGCCTCGAGCGGGAGCTATGAGCAGTTCTTC. It is translated as CASSGSYEQFF.

V gene TRBV19 combines with J gene TRBJ1-2; 7 bases align to TRBD1. The V gene's germline CDR1 is LNHDA and CDR2 SQIVND (reference sequence). V gave up 7 bases and J gave up 4 bases; unmatched junction bases: 12. The CDR3 runs 15 residues. CDR3 bases: TGTGCCAGTATCTCAGGAGGAACAGGGGCCTATGGCTACACCTTC. Its translation: CASISGGTGAYGYTF.

The genes are TRBV30 and TRBJ2-1, with 11 bases fitting TRBD2. This CDR3 comprises 16 residues. Germline CDR1 GTSNPN, CDR2 SVGIG (reference sequence). The trim removed 4 bases at V and 6 bases at J, leaving 11 bases unmatched. This CDR3 is CAWTGSGTSGSNEQFF. CDR3 DNA: TGTGCCTGGACCGGTAGCGGGACTAGCGGTAGCAATGAGCAGTTCTTC.

The V and J genes are TRBV7-2 and TRBJ1-1; weak D call: TRBD1 (6 bases). This CDR3 is 14 amino acids long. The V end was cut by 4 bases, the J end by 4 bases, with 13 bases between. Per the germline V gene, CDR1 is SGHTA and CDR2 is FQGNSA. The DNA of the CDR3 is TGTGCCAGCAGCTACCAGGGGTTGGGCACTGAAGCTTTCTTT. Its protein is CASSYQGLGTEAFF.

The V call is TRBV2, the J call TRBJ2-2; no clear D gene. Trimming cost V 4 bases and J 4 bases, with 10 bases left between them. Per germline, CDR1 SNHLY and CDR2 FYNNEI. The CDR3 runs 14 residues. The DNA for the CDR3 is TGTGCCAGCAGTGCCCTGCCAGGCACCGGGGAGCTGTTTTTT. Translation gives CASSALPGTGELFF.

The chain is built from TRBV6-5 and TRBJ1-2, with no clear D. The CDR3 contains 14 residues. V lost 4 bases, J lost 1 base, and 10 bases lay in between. Germline V CDR1 and CDR2: MNHEY, SVGAGI. The CDR3 nucleotides read TGTGCCAGCAGTTTGGGTGGGGTTAACTATGGCTACACCTTC. Translated: CASSLGGVNYGYTF.